The 17 T cell receptor beta chains reported below all come from one sample, sequenced in a study of cytomegalovirus exposure and HLA in healthy donors. The PCR ran on 60 Vbeta and 13 Jbeta primers. Produced via immunoSEQ multiplex PCR; TCRdb's table is partial and in-frame only. The sample yields 80,000 or so clones, roughly 72% seen once. What was sequenced was PBMCs. These receptors were taken from a woman aged 40 to 50 in good health and CMV-seropositive.

The genes are TRBV6-5 and TRBJ2-1, with D possibly matching TRBD2 (6 bases). The CDR3 extends over 15 amino acids. V was trimmed by 6 bases and J by 3 bases, leaving 15 bases between them. The germline gives CDR1 MNHEY, CDR2 SVGAGI. CDR3 bases: TGTGCCAGCAGAGTCGCGGGGCTCTACTACAATGAGCAGTTCTTC. Its protein is CASRVAGLYYNEQFF.

In its sample, this clone was seen a few times. This rearrangement joins TRBV5-1 to TRBJ2-3; D possibly corresponds to TRBD2 (5 bases). This CDR3 comprises 14 residues. V gave up 4 bases and J gave up 4 bases, with 13 bases separating them. Germline assignment: CDR1 SGHRS and CDR2 YFSETQ. CDR3 sequence reads: CASSRPPGSDTQYF. CDR3 nucleotide sequence: TGCGCCAGCAGCCGCCCCCCGGGATCAGATACGCAGTATTTT.

The rearrangement links TRBV30 to TRBJ2-3, with TRBD1 matching over 10 bases. V lost 0 bases and J lost 8; bases outside the gene matches: 8. Germline values: CDR1 GTSNPN, CDR2 SVGIG (reference sequence). CDR3 length: 15 residues. The CDR3 DNA is TGTGCCTGGAGTGTAGAGACAGGGGGCCCGGGTACGCAGTATTTT. Translation: CAWSVETGGPGTQYF.

The V and J genes are TRBV6-1 and TRBJ2-7; D is perhaps TRBD2 (6 bases). Trimming took off 11 bases at V and 2 bases at J, with 13 bases between the two ends. CDR1 and CDR2 (germline): MNHNS, SASEGT. The CDR3 spans 12 residues. CDR3 coding DNA: TGTGCCGGCCCCTGGGGGGCCTACGAGCAGTACTTC. Amino acids: CAGPWGAYEQYF.

A single count supports this clone. The chain carries TRBV28 and TRBJ1-5; D may be TRBD1 (5 bases). CDR1 and CDR2 from the germline V gene are MDHEN and SYDVKM. Trimming pared 3 bases from V and 5 bases from J, leaving 20 bases between. This CDR3 is 17 amino acids long. The CDR3 bases are TGTGCCAGCAGTTTGTTATCAGGGTCGAGGGAGGATCAGCCCCAGCATTTT. Encoded protein: CASSLLSGSREDQPQHF.

This clone was picked up one time. The chain employs TRBV2 and TRBJ1-2, with 7 nucleotides matching TRBD1. The V gene end was trimmed by 5 bases and the J gene end by 2 bases; junction bases not matched to a gene: 8. This CDR3 is 15 amino acids long. From germline, CDR1 is SNHLY and CDR2 FYNNEI. The CDR3 DNA is TGTGCCAGCAGTAGGGAGACAGGGTTAAACTATGGCTACACCTTC. It is translated as CASSRETGLNYGYTF.

V is TRBV7-2 and J is TRBJ1-5, with TRBD1 matching 9 bases. This CDR3 spans 14 amino acids. Per germline, CDR1 SGHTA and CDR2 FQGNSA. The ends lost 5 bases at V and 6 bases at J; junction bases unmatched: 5. CDR3 sequence (DNA): TGTGCCAGCAGCCTACAGGGACAGGGTCAGCCCCAGCATTTT. Translating gives CASSLQGQGQPQHF.

The chain combines TRBV11-1 with TRBJ2-3, with a tentative D call TRBD2 (6 bases). The V gene lost 1 base and the J gene lost 12 bases, with 11 bases spanning the gap. Germline V CDR1 and CDR2: SGHAT, FQDESV (reference sequence). This CDR3 is 12 amino acids long. The DNA for the CDR3 is TGTGCCAGCAGCTTAGGGACTACGTTACAGTATTTT. This encodes CASSLGTTLQYF.

The CDR3 DNA follows: TGTGCCAGCAACAAGGCAGCGGGTAGCTCCTACAATGAGCAGTTCTTC. Encoded protein: CASNKAAGSSYNEQFF. The rearrangement uses TRBV9 and TRBJ2-1, with a tentative D call TRBD2 (6 bases). The CDR3 is 16 residues long. V was clipped by 6 bases and J by 0 bases, with 16 bases between them. The V gene's germline CDR1 is SGDLS and CDR2 YYNGEE.

V gene TRBV5-1 combines with J gene TRBJ2-1; D not certain. The CDR3 length is 16 residues. The germline V gene encodes CDR1 SGHRS and CDR2 YFSETQ. Trimming took 0 bases from V and 0 from J, leaving 10 bases between them. The CDR3 sequence: CASSLETVPSYNEQFF. Written as DNA, the CDR3 is TGCGCCAGCAGCTTGGAAACAGTACCCTCCTACAATGAGCAGTTCTTC.

This clone was seen once. The chain is built from TRBV11-2 and TRBJ1-4, with D perhaps TRBD1 (5 bases). The CDR3 covers 13 residues. Germline values: CDR1 SGHAT, CDR2 FQNNGV. V dropped 3 bases and J dropped 8 bases, with 10 bases sitting between them. As DNA, the CDR3 is TGTGCCAGCAGCTTGGGAGGGGTGGAAAAACTGTTTTTT. It encodes CASSLGGVEKLFF. The entire variable domain, with the rest obtained from reference TRBV11-2 and TRBJ1-4, is as follows: EAGVAQSPRYKIIEKRQSVAFWCNPISGHATLYWYQQILGQGPKLLIQFQNNGVVDDSQLPKDRFSAERLKGVDSTLKIQPAKLEDSAVYLCASSLGGVEKLFFGSGTQLSVL.

The rearrangement links TRBV5-1 to TRBJ1-2; weak D call: TRBD1 (6 bases). This CDR3 is 16 amino acids long. V was cut by 4 bases and J by 2 bases, with 18 bases left in between. Germline-derived CDR1 and CDR2 are SGHRS and YFSETQ. The CDR3 DNA sequence: TGCGCCAGCAGCCCCCTCTCTACAGGGACCAACTATGGCTACACCTTC. It codes for CASSPLSTGTNYGYTF.

There are a few counts of this clone. This chain connects TRBV7-2 to TRBJ2-2; TRBD2 matches at 8 bases. The CDR3 consists of 16 residues. Germline assignment: CDR1 SGHTA and CDR2 FQGNSA. Trimming at V came to 5 bases and at J to 5 bases, leaving 10 bases not matched to a gene. CDR3 sequence reads: CASSRLSAGGTGELFF. The CDR3 DNA reads as TGTGCCAGCAGCCGACTATCGGCGGGAGGAACCGGGGAGCTGTTTTTT.

In nucleotides, the CDR3 is TGTGCCAGCAGCTTCGGGCGACTAGCGGGGGGCAACACAGATACGCAGTATTTT. It encodes CASSFGRLAGGNTDTQYF. The genes are TRBV5-4 and TRBJ2-3; 13 bases line up with TRBD2. Germline V gene sequence: CDR1 SGHNT, CDR2 YYREEE (reference sequence). V shed 2 bases and J 2 bases; nucleotides not matched to a gene: 8. The CDR3 is made up of 18 amino acids. Supplemented by reference TRBV5-4 and TRBJ2-3, the full variable domain reads ETGVTQSPTHLIKTRGQQVTLRCSSQSGHNTVSWYQQALGQGPQFIFQYYREEENGRGNFPPRFSGLQFPNYSSELNVNALELDDSALYLCASSFGRLAGGNTDTQYFGPGTRLTVL.

The chain links TRBV2 to TRBJ1-2; no definite D call. CDR3 length: 12 residues. V was cut by 8 bases and J by 4 bases, with 11 bases left in between. In germline, CDR1 is SNHLY, CDR2 FYNNEI. The CDR3 nucleotides are TGTGCCAGCCAGCGTTCCACCTATGGCTACACCTTC. Its protein is CASQRSTYGYTF.

V and J are TRBV7-9 and TRBJ2-2, with unresolved D. CDR3 length equals 14 residues. Germline lookup yields CDR1 SEHNR and CDR2 FQNEAQ (reference sequence). The V gene lost 0 bases and the J gene lost 5 bases, with 7 bases spanning the gap. The CDR3 DNA sequence: TGTGCCAGCAGCTTAGCGTACAAGACCGGGGAGCTGTTTTTT. It is translated as CASSLAYKTGELFF.

The V gene is TRBV18, the J gene TRBJ1-1; a weak D match, TRBD1 (5 bases). The germline V and J ends were trimmed by 2 bases and 1 base, with 5 bases remaining between them. The CDR3 loop spans 13 amino acids. Per germline, CDR1 KGHSH and CDR2 LQKENI. The DNA of the CDR3 is TGTGCCAGCTCACCAGGACAGAACACTGAAGCTTTCTTT. It specifies CASSPGQNTEAFF.